This T cell receptor beta chain was observed in a study of Graves' ophthalmopathy and Graves' hyperthyroidism. Overall study results and limits: The model reached about 66% sensitivity and under 75% specificity for predicting ophthalmopathy progression.

Amplification targeted the TCR beta CDR3 regions, with RNA transcripts as the source material. An initial RT-PCR round employing HTBI primers preceded a second-round multiplex PCR. Using its own MiXCR run on the multiplex PCR reads, TCRdb lists one record per CDR3 protein. The sample lists around 1,000,000 distinct CDR3 sequences, 35% to 40% occurring once. Hyperthyroidism patients had new diagnoses, durations under 2 months, and ages of 18 to 65. Clinical symptoms and serum thyroxine were used for diagnosis; TRAb, thyroid ultrasound and orbital computed tomography were also relied on. The sample holds many counts of this clonotype. The antigen remains unidentified. Germline V gene sequence: CDR1 SGHAT, CDR2 FQNNGV. The germline V and J ends were trimmed by 5 bases and 7 bases, with 14 bases remaining between them. The CDR3 spans 13 residues.

This sequence joins TRBV11-2 and TRBJ2-5; maybe TRBD2 (6 bases). Specimen: peripheral blood or thyroid tissue (not recorded which). The receptor was derived from an adult man with Graves' hyperthyroidism. The CDR3 DNA reads TGTGCCAGCAGCCAGGAGGGGAGTTGGACCCAGTACTTC. Its protein product is CASSQEGSWTQYF.